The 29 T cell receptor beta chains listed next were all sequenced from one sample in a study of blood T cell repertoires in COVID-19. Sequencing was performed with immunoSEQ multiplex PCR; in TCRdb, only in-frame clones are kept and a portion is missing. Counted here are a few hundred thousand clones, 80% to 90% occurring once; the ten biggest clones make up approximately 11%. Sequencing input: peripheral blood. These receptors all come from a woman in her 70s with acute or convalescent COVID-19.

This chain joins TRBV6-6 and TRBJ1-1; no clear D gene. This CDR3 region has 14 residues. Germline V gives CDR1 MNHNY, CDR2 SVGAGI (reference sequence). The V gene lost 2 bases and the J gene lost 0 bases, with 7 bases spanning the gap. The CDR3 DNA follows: TGTGCCAGCAGTTACGAGGAAATGAACACTGAAGCTTTCTTT. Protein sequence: CASSYEEMNTEAFF.

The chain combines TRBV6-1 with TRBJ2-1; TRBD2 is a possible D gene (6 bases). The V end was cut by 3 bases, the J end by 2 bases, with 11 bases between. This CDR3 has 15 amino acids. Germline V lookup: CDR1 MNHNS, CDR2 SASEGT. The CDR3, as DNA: TGTGCCAGCAGTGACCCCGGGGGAGCCTACAATGAGCAGTTCTTC. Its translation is CASSDPGGAYNEQFF.

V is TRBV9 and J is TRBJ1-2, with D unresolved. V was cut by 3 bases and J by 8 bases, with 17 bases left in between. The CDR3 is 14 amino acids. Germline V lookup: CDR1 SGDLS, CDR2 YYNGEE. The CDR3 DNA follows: TGTGCCAGCAGCGATAAGGAGACCAGGAGGGGCTACACCTTC. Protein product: CASSDKETRRGYTF.

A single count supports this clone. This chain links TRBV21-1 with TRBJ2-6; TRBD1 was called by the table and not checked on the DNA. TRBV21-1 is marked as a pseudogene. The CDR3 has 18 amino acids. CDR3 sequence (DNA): TGTGCCAGCAGCAAGGGTTTTTGGACACTTTCTGGGGCCAACGTCCTGACTTTC. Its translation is CASSKGFWTLSGANVLTF.

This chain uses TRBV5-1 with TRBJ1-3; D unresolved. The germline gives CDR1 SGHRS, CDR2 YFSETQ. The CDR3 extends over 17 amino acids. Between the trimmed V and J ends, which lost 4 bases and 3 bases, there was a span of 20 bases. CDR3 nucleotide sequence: TGCGCCAGCAGCCAGCTACCCTCCGGAGTAGTTGGAAACACCATATATTTT. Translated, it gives CASSQLPSGVVGNTIYF.

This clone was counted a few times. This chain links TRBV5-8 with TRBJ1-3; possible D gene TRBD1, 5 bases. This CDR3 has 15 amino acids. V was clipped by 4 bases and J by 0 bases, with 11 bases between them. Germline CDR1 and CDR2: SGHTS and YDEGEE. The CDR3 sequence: CASSQGVASGNTIYF. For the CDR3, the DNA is TGTGCCAGCAGCCAAGGGGTCGCCTCTGGAAACACCATATATTTT.

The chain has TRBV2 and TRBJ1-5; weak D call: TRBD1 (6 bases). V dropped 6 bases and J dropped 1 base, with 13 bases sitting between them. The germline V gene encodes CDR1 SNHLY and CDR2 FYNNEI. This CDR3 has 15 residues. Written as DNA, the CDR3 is TGTGCCAGCAGAAACAGGGTCGGGAGCAATCAGCCCCAGCATTTT. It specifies CASRNRVGSNQPQHF.

For the CDR3, the DNA is TGTGCCAGCCGCACTAGCGCGGAGACCCAGTACTTC. This sequence encodes CASRTSAETQYF. This chain joins TRBV2 and TRBJ2-5; 7 bases agree with TRBD2. The CDR3 length is 12 residues. V dropped 8 bases and J dropped 5; count of bases not matched to a gene: 5. Germline lookup yields CDR1 SNHLY and CDR2 FYNNEI.

Here the CDR3 DNA reads TGTGCCAGCGGACTAGGGGTTCAGCCCCAGCATTTT. It codes for CASGLGVQPQHF. The chain couples TRBV12-3 or TRBV12-4 to TRBJ1-5, with D perhaps matching TRBD1 (5 bases). V was cut by 8 bases and J by 6 bases, with 11 bases left in between. CDR3 length: 12 amino acids.

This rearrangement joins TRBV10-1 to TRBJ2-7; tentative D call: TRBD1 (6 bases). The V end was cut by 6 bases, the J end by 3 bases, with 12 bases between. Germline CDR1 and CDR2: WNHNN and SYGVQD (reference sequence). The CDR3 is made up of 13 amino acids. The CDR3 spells CASSIGQSYEQYF. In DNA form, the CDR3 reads TGCGCCAGCAGCATAGGACAGAGCTACGAGCAGTACTTC.

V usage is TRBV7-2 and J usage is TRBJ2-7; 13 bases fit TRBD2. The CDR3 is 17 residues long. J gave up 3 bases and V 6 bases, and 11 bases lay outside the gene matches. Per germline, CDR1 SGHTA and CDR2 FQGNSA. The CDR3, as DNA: TGTGCCAGCAGACCCGGACTAGCGGGGGCCCAAAACTACGAGCAGTACTTC. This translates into CASRPGLAGAQNYEQYF.

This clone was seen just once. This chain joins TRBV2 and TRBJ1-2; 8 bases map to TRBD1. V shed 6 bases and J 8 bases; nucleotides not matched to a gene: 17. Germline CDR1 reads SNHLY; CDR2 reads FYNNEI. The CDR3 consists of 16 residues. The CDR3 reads CASSYNPGQGTFGYTF. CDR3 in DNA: TGTGCCAGCAGCTATAACCCTGGACAGGGCACCTTCGGCTACACCTTC.

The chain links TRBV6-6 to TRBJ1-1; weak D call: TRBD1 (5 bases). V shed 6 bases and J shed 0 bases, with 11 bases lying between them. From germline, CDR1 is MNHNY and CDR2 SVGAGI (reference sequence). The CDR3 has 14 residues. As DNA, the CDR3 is TGTGCCAGCAGACTTGACAGTTTGAACACTGAAGCTTTCTTT. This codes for CASRLDSLNTEAFF.

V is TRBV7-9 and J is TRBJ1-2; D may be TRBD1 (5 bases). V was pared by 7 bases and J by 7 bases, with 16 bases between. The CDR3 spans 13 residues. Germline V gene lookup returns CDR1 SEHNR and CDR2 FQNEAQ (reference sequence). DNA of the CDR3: TGTGCCAGCACGCATTTGCGGGGCCCTGGCTACACCTTC. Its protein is CASTHLRGPGYTF.

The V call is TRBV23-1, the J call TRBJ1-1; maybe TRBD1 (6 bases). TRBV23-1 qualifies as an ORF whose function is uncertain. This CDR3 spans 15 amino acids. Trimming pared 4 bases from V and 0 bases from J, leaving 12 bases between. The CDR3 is CASSPEGDVNTEAFF. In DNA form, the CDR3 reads TGCGCCAGCAGTCCCGAGGGGGACGTGAACACTGAAGCTTTCTTT.

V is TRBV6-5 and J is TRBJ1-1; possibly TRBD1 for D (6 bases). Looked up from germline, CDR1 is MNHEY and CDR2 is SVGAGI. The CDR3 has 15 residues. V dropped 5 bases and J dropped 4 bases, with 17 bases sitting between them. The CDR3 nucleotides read TGTGCCAGCAGTCCCCAGGGGTCTGGAGGCACTGAAGCTTTCTTT. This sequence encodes CASSPQGSGGTEAFF.

CDR3 in DNA: TGCGCCAGCAGCCCGGGACTAGCGGGAGTCAATGAGCAGTTCTTC. It is translated as CASSPGLAGVNEQFF. The V gene is TRBV5-1, the J gene TRBJ2-1, with TRBD2 matching over 14 bases. This CDR3 is built from 15 residues. The germline V gene has CDR1 SGHRS and CDR2 YFSETQ. The junction had 3 bases not matched to a gene; V was cut back by 4 bases and J by 6 bases.

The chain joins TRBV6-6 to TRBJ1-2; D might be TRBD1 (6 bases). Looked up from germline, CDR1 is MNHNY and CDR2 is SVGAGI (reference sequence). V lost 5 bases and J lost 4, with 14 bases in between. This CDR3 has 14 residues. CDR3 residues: CASSTQQGIYGYTF. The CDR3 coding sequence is TGTGCCAGCAGTACCCAACAGGGAATCTATGGCTACACCTTC.

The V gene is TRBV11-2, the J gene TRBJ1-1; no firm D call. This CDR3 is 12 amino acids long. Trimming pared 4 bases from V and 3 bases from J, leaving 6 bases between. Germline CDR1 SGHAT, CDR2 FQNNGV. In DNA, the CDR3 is TGTGCCAGCAGCTCGGAGTACACTGAAGCTTTCTTT. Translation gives CASSSEYTEAFF. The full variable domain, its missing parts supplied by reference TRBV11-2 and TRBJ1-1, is EAGVAQSPRYKIIEKRQSVAFWCNPISGHATLYWYQQILGQGPKLLIQFQNNGVVDDSQLPKDRFSAERLKGVDSTLKIQPAKLEDSAVYLCASSSEYTEAFFGQGTRLTVV.

The CDR3 is CASSYVAGKGELFF. Here the CDR3 DNA reads TGTGCCAGCAGTTACGTGGCGGGGAAAGGGGAGCTGTTTTTT. This sequence joins TRBV6-6 and TRBJ2-2; the D gene is possibly TRBD2 (6 bases). The V end was cut by 2 bases, the J end by 8 bases, with 12 bases between. The germline V gene has CDR1 MNHNY and CDR2 SVGAGI (reference sequence). The CDR3 loop spans 14 amino acids.

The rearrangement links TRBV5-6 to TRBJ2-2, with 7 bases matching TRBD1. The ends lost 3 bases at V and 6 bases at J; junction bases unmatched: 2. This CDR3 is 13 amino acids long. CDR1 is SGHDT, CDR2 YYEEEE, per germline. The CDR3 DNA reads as TGTGCCAGCAGCTGGGGACAGTCCGGGGAGCTGTTTTTT. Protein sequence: CASSWGQSGELFF.

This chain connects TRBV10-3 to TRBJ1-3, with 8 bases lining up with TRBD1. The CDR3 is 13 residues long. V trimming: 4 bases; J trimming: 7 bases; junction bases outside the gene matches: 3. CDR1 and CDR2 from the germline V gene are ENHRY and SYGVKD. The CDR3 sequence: CAISGQGSNTIYF. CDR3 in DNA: TGTGCCATCAGTGGACAGGGGTCGAACACCATATATTTT.

CDR3 sequence (DNA): TGTGCCAGCAAGTTAAGGGACAGAAACTATGGCTACACCTTC. Protein: CASKLRDRNYGYTF. J is TRBJ1-2 and V is TRBV5-6, with TRBD1 matching 7 bases. The germline V gene encodes CDR1 SGHDT and CDR2 YYEEEE. The CDR3 runs to 14 residues. V trimming: 6 bases; J trimming: 2 bases; junction bases outside the gene matches: 7.

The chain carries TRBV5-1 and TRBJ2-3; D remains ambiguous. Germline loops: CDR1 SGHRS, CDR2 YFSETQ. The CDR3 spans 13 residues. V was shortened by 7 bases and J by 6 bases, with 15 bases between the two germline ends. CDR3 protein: CASLFPGEDTQYF. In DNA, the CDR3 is TGCGCCAGCTTATTCCCGGGTGAGGATACGCAGTATTTT.

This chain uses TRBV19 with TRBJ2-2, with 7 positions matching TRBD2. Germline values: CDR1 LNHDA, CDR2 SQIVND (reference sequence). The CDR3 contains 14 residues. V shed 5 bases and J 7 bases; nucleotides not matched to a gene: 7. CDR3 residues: CASSARGGIGELFF. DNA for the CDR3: TGTGCCAGTAGTGCCCGGGGAGGGATCGGGGAGCTGTTTTTT.

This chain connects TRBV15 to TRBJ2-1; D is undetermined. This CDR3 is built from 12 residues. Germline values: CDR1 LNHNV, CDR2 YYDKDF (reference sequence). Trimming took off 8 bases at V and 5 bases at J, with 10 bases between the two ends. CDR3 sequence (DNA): TGTGCCACCTCCGAGGTTAACAATGAGCAGTTCTTC. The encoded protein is CATSEVNNEQFF.

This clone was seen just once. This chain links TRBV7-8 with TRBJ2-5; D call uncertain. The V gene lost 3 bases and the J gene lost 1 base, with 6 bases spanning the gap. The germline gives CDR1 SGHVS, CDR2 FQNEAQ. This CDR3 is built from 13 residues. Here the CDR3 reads CASSLSTQETQYF. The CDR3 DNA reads TGTGCCAGCAGCTTGTCTACCCAAGAGACCCAGTACTTC. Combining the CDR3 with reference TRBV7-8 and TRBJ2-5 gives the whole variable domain GAGVSQSPRYKVAKRGQDVALRCDPISGHVSLFWYQQALGQGPEFLTYFQNEAQLDKSGLPSDRFFAERPEGSVSTLKIQRTQQEDSAVYLCASSLSTQETQYFGPGTRLLVL.

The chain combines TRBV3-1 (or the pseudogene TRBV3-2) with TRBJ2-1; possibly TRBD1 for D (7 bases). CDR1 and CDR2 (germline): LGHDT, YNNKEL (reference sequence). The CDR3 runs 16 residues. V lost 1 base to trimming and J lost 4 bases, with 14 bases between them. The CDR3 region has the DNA TGTGCCAGCAGCCAAGGCGGGACAGTTCTTTACAATGAGCAGTTCTTC. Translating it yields CASSQGGTVLYNEQFF.

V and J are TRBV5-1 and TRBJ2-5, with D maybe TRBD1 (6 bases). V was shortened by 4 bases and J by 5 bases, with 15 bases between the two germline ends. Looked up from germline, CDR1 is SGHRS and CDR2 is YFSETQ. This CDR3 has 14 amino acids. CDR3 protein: CASSARGGTETQYF. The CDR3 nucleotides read TGCGCCAGCAGCGCTCGAGGGGGTACGGAGACCCAGTACTTC.